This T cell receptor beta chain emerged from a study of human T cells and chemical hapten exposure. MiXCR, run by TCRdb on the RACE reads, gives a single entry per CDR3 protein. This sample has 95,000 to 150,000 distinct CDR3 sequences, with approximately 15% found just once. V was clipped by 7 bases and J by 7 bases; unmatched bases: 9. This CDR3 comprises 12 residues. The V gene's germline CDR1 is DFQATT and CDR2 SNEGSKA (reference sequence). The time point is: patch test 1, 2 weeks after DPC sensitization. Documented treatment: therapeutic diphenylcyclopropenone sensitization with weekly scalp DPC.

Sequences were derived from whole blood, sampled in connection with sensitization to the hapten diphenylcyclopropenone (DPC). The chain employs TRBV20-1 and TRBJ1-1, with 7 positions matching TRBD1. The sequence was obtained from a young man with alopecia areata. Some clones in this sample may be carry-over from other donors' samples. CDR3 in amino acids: CSVLRQGIEAFF. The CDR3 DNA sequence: TGCAGTGTTCTAAGACAGGGAATTGAAGCTTTCTTT.